A selection of T cell receptor beta chains follows, all from one sample in a study of neoadjuvant anti-PD-1 for oral cavity cancer. Clones were read by immunoSEQ multiplex PCR, and TCRdb kept only the in-frame ones, dropping some. Of about 14,000 clones in the sample, 60% to 70% are singletons; the top ten hold 2.2%. The sample was PBMCs, taken before nivolumab (anti-PD-1) treatment. These receptors came from a person between 40 and 85 years old with oral cavity squamous cell carcinoma. Each CDR3 is given with its conserved first and last residue. Fields, in order: clone size, D gene, J gene, V gene, CDR3 DNA, CDR3 protein. D genes are given only for firm matches. The size of a clone is reported for some rows only, either as once, few or many, or as a class for expanded clones.

NA | NA | TRBJ2-1 | TRBV19 | TGTGCCAGTAGTATTGGCGGGTACAATGAGCAGTTCTTC | CASSIGGYNEQFF
once | NA | TRBJ2-5 | TRBV7-6 | TGTGCCAGCAGCTTAGCGAGAAGCCCGGCCGGGACCCAGTACTTC | CASSLARSPAGTQYF
NA | TRBD2 | TRBJ2-1 | TRBV12-5 | TGTGCTAGTGCCCCTCGGGGGGGCAGGGAGCAGTTCTTC | CASAPRGGREQFF
NA | TRBD1 | TRBJ2-7 | TRBV10-3 | TGTGCCATCAGTGGGGACAGGACGACTGTCCGGTACGAGCAGTACTTC | CAISGDRTTVRYEQYF
NA | NA | TRBJ1-2 | TRBV6-1 | TGTGCCAGCAGTGATGCCGGCAGGACGGGCGGCTACACCTTC | CASSDAGRTGGYTF
NA | NA | TRBJ2-5 | TRBV11-1 | TGTGCCAGCAGCTTGCAGGGGGGCCGGATCAAACAGACCCAGTACTTC | CASSLQGGRIKQTQYF
NA | TRBD2 | TRBJ2-1 | TRBV20-1 | TGCAGTGCGATCGGGCTAGCGGGGGGGTTCTTC | CSAIGLAGGFF
NA | TRBD1 | TRBJ1-2 | TRBV6-5 | TGTGCCAGCAGTATCAGGGGGCACGGCTACACCTTC | CASSIRGHGYTF
NA | NA | TRBJ2-7 | TRBV5-6 | TGTGCCAGCAGCTTGGCCTCGTGGGACGGATACGAGCAGTACTTC | CASSLASWDGYEQYF
NA | TRBD2 | TRBJ2-2 | TRBV9 | TGTGCCAGCAGCCCTGGACTAGCGGGAGTAGTATCAAACACCGGGGAGCTGTTTTTT | CASSPGLAGVVSNTGELFF
NA | NA | TRBJ1-6 | TRBV2 | TGTGCCAGCAGTGAAGGGTGGGGTTATTCACCCCTCCACTTT | CASSEGWGYSPLHF
NA | NA | TRBJ2-1 | TRBV5-1 | TGCGCCAGCAGCTCCGATTTTGGAGGTGAGCAGTTCTTC | CASSSDFGGEQFF
NA | NA | TRBJ1-3 | TRBV9 | TGTGCCAGCAGCGTAGCTTCGGTCCGCACTGGAAACACCATATATTTT | CASSVASVRTGNTIYF
NA | TRBD1 | TRBJ1-3 | TRBV7-9 | TGTGCCAGCAGCCGACAGGGGGAGACTAACACCATATATTTT | CASSRQGETNTIYF
NA | NA | TRBJ1-5 | TRBV7-3 | TGTGCCAGCAGCACCCGGGAAAACAGTCAGCCCCAGCATTTT | CASSTRENSQPQHF
NA | NA | TRBJ2-1 | TRBV28 | TGTGCCAGCAGTAACCCGGCGGAGAAGGGCTACAATGAGCAGTTCTTC | CASSNPAEKGYNEQFF
NA | NA | TRBJ1-1 | TRBV18 | TGTGCCAGCTCACTGACTGGGCCGAACACTGAAGCTTTCTTT | CASSLTGPNTEAFF
NA | NA | TRBJ2-5 | TRBV2 | TGTGCCAGCAGGCTCAGGGTGTTCGGTATGGAGACCCAGTACTTC | CASRLRVFGMETQYF
NA | TRBD1 | TRBJ2-7 | TRBV10-1 | TGCGCCAGCAGTGAGTCGGCATCAGGGGGCGACGAGCAGTACTTC | CASSESASGGDEQYF
NA | NA | TRBJ1-2 | TRBV10-2 | TGCGCCAGCAGTGAACAGCGCCTAAACTATGGCTACACCTTC | CASSEQRLNYGYTF
NA | NA | TRBJ2-2 | TRBV5-1 | TGCGCCAGCAGCTCGGACTTGGGCGGGGAGCTGTTTTTT | CASSSDLGGELFF
NA | TRBD2 | TRBJ2-2 | TRBV11-2 | TGTGCCAGCAGCTTAGTGACTAGCGGCCACACCGGGGAGCTGTTTTTT | CASSLVTSGHTGELFF
NA | NA | TRBJ2-7 | TRBV28 | TGTGCCAGCAGCGTACCCTCAAGGTGGGAGAGTCCCTACGAGCAGTACTTC | CASSVPSRWESPYEQYF
NA | NA | TRBJ2-1 | TRBV7-8 | TGTGCCAGCAGCCCCCCAGCGGGTAGCAGCAATGAGCAGTTCTTC | CASSPPAGSSNEQFF
NA | NA | TRBJ2-3 | TRBV15 | TGTGCCACCAGCAGCGGGCGAACCACAGATACGCAGTATTTT | CATSSGRTTDTQYF
NA | NA | TRBJ2-7 | TRBV5-5 | TGTGCCAGCAGCGCCGCAAGGGGAGAGCAGTACTTC | CASSAARGEQYF
NA | TRBD1 | TRBJ2-2 | TRBV6-5 | TGTGCCAGCAGTTATGACGACAGGGGCACCGGGGAGCTGTTTTTT | CASSYDDRGTGELFF
NA | TRBD1 | TRBJ2-2 | TRBV2 | TGTGCCAGCAGGCTGGACAGGGGAAGATCCGGGGAGCTGTTTTTT | CASRLDRGRSGELFF
once | TRBD1 | TRBJ1-5 | TRBV6-1 | TGTGCCAGCAGTGGACCACTCTCCGACAGGGGCAAGAGGGCCCAGCATTTT | CASSGPLSDRGKRAQHF
once | TRBD1 | TRBJ2-1 | TRBV6-6 | TGTGCCAGCAGTGCCCCGGGACAGGGTTGGAATGAGCAGTTCTTC | CASSAPGQGWNEQFF
NA | TRBD1 | TRBJ2-1 | TRBV10-1 | TGCGCCAGCCGAGGACAGGGTCAAAATGAGCAGTTCTTC | CASRGQGQNEQFF
NA | TRBD2 | TRBJ2-1 | TRBV5-1 | TGCGCCAGCAGCAGGACTAGCGGGTCCTCCTACAATGAGCAGTTCTTC | CASSRTSGSSYNEQFF
few | NA | TRBJ1-2 | TRBV29-1 | TGCAGCGTTTCCTTGGACAACAATCGTGGCTACACCTTC | CSVSLDNNRGYTF
few | NA | TRBJ2-1 | TRBV4-1 | TGCGCCAGCCTTGGTACCAAGGATGAGCAGTTCTTC | CASLGTKDEQFF
NA | TRBD1 | TRBJ2-3 | TRBV25-1 | TGTGCCAGCAGTGATACAAGAGAGGGGGCGATGGGCACAGATACGCAGTATTTT | CASSDTREGAMGTDTQYF
NA | TRBD1 | TRBJ1-4 | TRBV5-1 | TGCGCCAGCAGCCTACAGGGGGTGGCTAATGAAAAACTGTTTTTT | CASSLQGVANEKLFF
NA | NA | TRBJ2-2 | TRBV6-4 | TGTGCCAGCAGTGAGGGGGCAGAAGGCACCGGGGAGCTGTTTTTT | CASSEGAEGTGELFF
NA | TRBD1 | TRBJ2-1 | TRBV9 | TGTGCCAGCAGCGAGGGGACAGGTTACAATGAGCAGTTCTTC | CASSEGTGYNEQFF
NA | TRBD1 | TRBJ1-3 | TRBV2 | TGTGCCAGCAGTAGGGACAGATCTTCTGGAAACACCATATATTTT | CASSRDRSSGNTIYF
NA | TRBD1 | TRBJ1-2 | TRBV7-2 | TGTGCCAGCAGCAAGGACAGGACCTATGGCTACACCTTC | CASSKDRTYGYTF
NA | TRBD1 | TRBJ2-3 | TRBV19 | TGTGCCAGTCGGCGGACAGGGGGACCAGATACGCAGTATTTT | CASRRTGGPDTQYF
few | NA | TRBJ2-7 | TRBV27 | TGTGCCAGCAGTTCTCTCTACGAGCAGTACTTC | CASSSLYEQYF
NA | NA | TRBJ1-1 | TRBV7-3 | TGTGCCAGCAGCCCCTCCGGGGGTAACACTGAAGCTTTCTTT | CASSPSGGNTEAFF
NA | NA | TRBJ2-7 | TRBV11-2 | TGTGCCAGCAGCCTCTCCTGGTCTTTGCTTACGAACGAGCAGTACTTC | CASSLSWSLLTNEQYF
NA | NA | TRBJ1-2 | TRBV27 | TGTGCCAGCCACCCAGGGTGGGCTAACTATGGCTACACCTTC | CASHPGWANYGYTF
few | NA | TRBJ2-3 | TRBV7-2 | TGTGCCAGCAGCCGCTCGGCAGCCTCAGATACGCAGTATTTT | CASSRSAASDTQYF
NA | NA | TRBJ1-1 | TRBV7-8 | TGTGCCAGCAGCGGGATTCGGGGTTTTAAGGACACTGAAGCTTTCTTT | CASSGIRGFKDTEAFF
once | NA | TRBJ2-3 | TRBV27 | TGTGCCAGCAGTTTTCAGGACCCCAGCACAGATACGCAGTATTTT | CASSFQDPSTDTQYF
few | NA | TRBJ2-3 | TRBV6-6 | TGTGCCAGCAGTTACGACGGCGCAGATACGCAGTATTTT | CASSYDGADTQYF
few | NA | TRBJ1-1 | TRBV19 | TGTGCCAGTAGTATAAGCCTTATGAACACTGAAGCTTTCTTT | CASSISLMNTEAFF
NA | TRBD2 | TRBJ2-5 | TRBV9 | TGTGCCAGCAGCCTCCGATCGCGGGGGGGCGGGGAAGAGACCCAGTACTTC | CASSLRSRGGGEETQYF
NA | NA | TRBJ2-2 | TRBV7-8 | TGTGCCAGCAGCTTTCTAGCGAGGGGTACCGGGGAGCTGTTTTTT | CASSFLARGTGELFF
NA | NA | TRBJ1-2 | TRBV15 | TGTGCCACCAGCAGCCTTTTGAACTATGGCTACACCTTC | CATSSLLNYGYTF
NA | TRBD2 | TRBJ2-7 | TRBV2 | TGTGCCAGCGGCCAAAGCGGGACCCTTGAGGAGCAGTACTTC | CASGQSGTLEEQYF
NA | NA | TRBJ1-4 | TRBV19 | TGTGCCAGTAGTATGGGGGCGGCAGAAAAACTGTTTTTT | CASSMGAAEKLFF
NA | NA | TRBJ2-3 | TRBV15 | TGTGCCACCAGCCTCGGGACCACAGATACGCAGTATTTT | CATSLGTTDTQYF
NA | TRBD1 | TRBJ1-5 | TRBV28 | TGTGCCAGCAGTTTACCAGGGGGCGCAAACCAGCCCCAGCATTTT | CASSLPGGANQPQHF
NA | TRBD1 | TRBJ1-1 | TRBV2 | TGTGCCAGCAGAGTAACAGGGGGTAGCACTGAAGCTTTCTTT | CASRVTGGSTEAFF
NA | NA | TRBJ2-1 | TRBV27 | TGTGCCAGCACTCCACTGAAGTCGGATCACAATGAGCAGTTCTTC | CASTPLKSDHNEQFF
NA | NA | TRBJ2-2 | TRBV2 | TGTGCCAGCAGTGAAGCAGAGGAGGCCGGGGAGCTGTTTTTT | CASSEAEEAGELFF